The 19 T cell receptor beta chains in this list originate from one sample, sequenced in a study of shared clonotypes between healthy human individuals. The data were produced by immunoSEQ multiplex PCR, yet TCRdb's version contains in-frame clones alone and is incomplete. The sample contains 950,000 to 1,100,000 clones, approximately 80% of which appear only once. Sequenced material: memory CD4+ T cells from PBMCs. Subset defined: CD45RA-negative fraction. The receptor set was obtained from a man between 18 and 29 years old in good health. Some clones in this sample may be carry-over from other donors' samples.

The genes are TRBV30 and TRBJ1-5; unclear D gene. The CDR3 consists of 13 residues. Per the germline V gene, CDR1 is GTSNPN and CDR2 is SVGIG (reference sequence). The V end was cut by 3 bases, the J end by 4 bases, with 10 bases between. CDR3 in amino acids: CAWSLKWNQPQHF. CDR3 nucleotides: TGTGCCTGGAGCCTAAAATGGAATCAGCCCCAGCATTTT.

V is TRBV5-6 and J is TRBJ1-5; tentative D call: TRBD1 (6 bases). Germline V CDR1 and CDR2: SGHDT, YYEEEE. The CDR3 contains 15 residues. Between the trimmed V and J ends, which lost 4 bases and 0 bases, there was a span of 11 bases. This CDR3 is CASSRQAYSNQPQHF. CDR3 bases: TGTGCCAGCAGCCGACAGGCTTATAGCAATCAGCCCCAGCATTTT.

CDR3 residues: CASGSPDRGLTQYF. The CDR3, as DNA: TGTGCCAGCGGGAGCCCCGACAGGGGGCTGACCCAGTACTTC. This chain links TRBV28 with TRBJ2-5; 10 positions agree with TRBD1. Germline V gene sequence: CDR1 MDHEN, CDR2 SYDVKM. Trimming at V came to 8 bases and at J to 7 bases, leaving 10 bases not matched to a gene. The CDR3 has 14 amino acids.

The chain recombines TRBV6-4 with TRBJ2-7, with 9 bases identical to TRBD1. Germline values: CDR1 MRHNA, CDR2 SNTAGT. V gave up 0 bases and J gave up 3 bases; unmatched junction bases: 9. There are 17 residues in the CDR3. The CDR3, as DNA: TGTGCCAGCAGTGACTCAGGGGGACAGGGAGAGATCTACGAGCAGTACTTC. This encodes CASSDSGGQGEIYEQYF.

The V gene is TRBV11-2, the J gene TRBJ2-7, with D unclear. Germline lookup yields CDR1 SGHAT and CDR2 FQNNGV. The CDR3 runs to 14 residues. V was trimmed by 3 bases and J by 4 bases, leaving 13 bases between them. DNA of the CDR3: TGTGCCAGCAGCTTTATTGGTGCTGGGTACGAGCAGTACTTC. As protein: CASSFIGAGYEQYF.

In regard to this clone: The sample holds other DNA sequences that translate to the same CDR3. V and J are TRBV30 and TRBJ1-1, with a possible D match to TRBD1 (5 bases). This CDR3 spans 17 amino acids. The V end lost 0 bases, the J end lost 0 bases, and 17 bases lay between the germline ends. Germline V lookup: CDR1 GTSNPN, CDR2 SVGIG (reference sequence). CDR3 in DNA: TGTGCCTGGAGTGTTTCTGGTTATGGACATTTGAACACTGAAGCTTTCTTT. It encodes CAWSVSGYGHLNTEAFF.

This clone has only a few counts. The CDR3, as DNA: TGCGCCAGCAGCCCTATCAGACAGGGTAGCGAGCAGTACTTC. The encoded protein is CASSPIRQGSEQYF. This chain uses TRBV10-1 with TRBJ2-7, with 7 bases that match TRBD1. V dropped 6 bases and J dropped 6; count of bases not matched to a gene: 11. The CDR3 extends over 14 amino acids. Germline-derived CDR1 and CDR2 are WNHNN and SYGVQD (reference sequence).

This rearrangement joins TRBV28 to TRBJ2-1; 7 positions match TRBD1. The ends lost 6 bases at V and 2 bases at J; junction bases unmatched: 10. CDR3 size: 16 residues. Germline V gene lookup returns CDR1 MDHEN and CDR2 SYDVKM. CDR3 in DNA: TGTGCCAGCAGCTACGATCCGGGACAGACCTACAATGAGCAGTTCTTC. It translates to CASSYDPGQTYNEQFF. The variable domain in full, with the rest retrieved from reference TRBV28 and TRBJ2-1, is DVKVTQSSRYLVKRTGEKVFLECVQDMDHENMFWYRQDPGLGLRLIYFSYDVKMKEKGDIPEGYSVSREKKERFSLILESASTNQTSMYLCASSYDPGQTYNEQFFGPGTRLTVL.

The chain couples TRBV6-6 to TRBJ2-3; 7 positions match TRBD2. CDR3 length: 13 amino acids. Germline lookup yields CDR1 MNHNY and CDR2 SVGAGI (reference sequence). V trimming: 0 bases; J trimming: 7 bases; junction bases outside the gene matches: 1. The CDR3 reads CASSYSGGYTQYF. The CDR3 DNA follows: TGTGCCAGCAGTTACTCCGGGGGGTATACGCAGTATTTT.

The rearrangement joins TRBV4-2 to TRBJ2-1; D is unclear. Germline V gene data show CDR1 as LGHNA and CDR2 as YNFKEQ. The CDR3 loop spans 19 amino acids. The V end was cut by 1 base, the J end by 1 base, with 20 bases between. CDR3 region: CASSQGPANPGRSYNEQFF. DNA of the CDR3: TGTGCCAGCAGCCAAGGCCCCGCGAATCCCGGACGATCCTACAATGAGCAGTTCTTC.

This chain's CDR3 is CASSAPGGTEAFF. In DNA, the CDR3 is TGTGCCAGCAGCGCGCCCGGAGGCACTGAAGCTTTCTTT. J is TRBJ1-1 and V is TRBV7-8; D is undetermined. The CDR3 sequence is 13 residues long. Trimming removed 5 bases at V and 4 bases at J, with 11 bases between. CDR1 and CDR2 (germline): SGHVS, FQNEAQ.

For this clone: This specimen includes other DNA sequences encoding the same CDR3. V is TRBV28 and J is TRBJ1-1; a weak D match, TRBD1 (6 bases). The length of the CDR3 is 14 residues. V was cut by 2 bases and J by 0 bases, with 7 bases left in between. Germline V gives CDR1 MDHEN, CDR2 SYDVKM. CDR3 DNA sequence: TGTGCCAGCAGTTTAGGACAGCTGAACACTGAAGCTTTCTTT. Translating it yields CASSLGQLNTEAFF.

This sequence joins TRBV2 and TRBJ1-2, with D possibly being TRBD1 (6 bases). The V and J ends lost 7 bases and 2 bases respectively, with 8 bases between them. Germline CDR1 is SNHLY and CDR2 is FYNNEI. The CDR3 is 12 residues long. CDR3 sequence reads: CASTDRNYGYTF. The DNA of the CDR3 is TGTGCCAGCACCGACAGGAACTATGGCTACACCTTC.

CDR3 in amino acids: CASSSGTNTEAFF. CDR3 bases: TGTGCCAGCTCATCCGGGACTAACACTGAAGCTTTCTTT. The chain combines TRBV18 with TRBJ1-1, with a tentative D call TRBD1 (5 bases). Germline V gene sequence: CDR1 KGHSH, CDR2 LQKENI. The CDR3 has 13 amino acids. With 5 bases removed from V and 2 bases from J, the gap between germline ends came to 9 bases.

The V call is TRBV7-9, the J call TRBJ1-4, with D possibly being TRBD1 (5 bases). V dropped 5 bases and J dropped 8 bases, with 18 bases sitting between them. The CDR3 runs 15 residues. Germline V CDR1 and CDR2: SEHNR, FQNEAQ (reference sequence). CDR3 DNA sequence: TGTGCCAGCAGCCCAGCGGGAGTACACAGGGAAAAACTGTTTTTT. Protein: CASSPAGVHREKLFF. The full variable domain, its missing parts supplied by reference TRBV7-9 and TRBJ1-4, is DTGVSQNPRHKITKRGQNVTFRCDPISEHNRLYWYRQTLGQGPEFLTYFQNEAQLEKSRLLSDRFSAERPKGSFSTLEIQRTEQGDSAMYLCASSPAGVHREKLFFGSGTQLSVL.

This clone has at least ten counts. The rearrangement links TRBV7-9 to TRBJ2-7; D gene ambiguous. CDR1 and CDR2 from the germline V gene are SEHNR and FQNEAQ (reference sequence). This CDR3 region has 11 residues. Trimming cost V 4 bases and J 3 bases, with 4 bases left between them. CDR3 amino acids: CASSSVYEQYF. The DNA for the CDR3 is TGTGCCAGCAGCTCCGTCTACGAGCAGTACTTC.

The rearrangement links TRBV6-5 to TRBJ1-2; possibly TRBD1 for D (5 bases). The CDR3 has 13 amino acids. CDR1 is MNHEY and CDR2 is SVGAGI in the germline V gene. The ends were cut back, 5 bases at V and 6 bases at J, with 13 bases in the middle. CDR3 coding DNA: TGTGCCAGCAGTGCACAGGTTTATAATGGCTACACCTTC. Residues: CASSAQVYNGYTF.

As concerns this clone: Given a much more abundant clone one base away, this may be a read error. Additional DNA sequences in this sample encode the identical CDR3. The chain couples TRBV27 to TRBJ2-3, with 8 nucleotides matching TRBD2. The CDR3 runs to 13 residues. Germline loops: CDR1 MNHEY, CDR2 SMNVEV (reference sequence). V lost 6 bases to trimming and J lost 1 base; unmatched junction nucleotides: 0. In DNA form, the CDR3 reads TGTGCCAGCAGACTAGCGGGCACAGATACGCAGTATTTT. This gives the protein CASRLAGTDTQYF.

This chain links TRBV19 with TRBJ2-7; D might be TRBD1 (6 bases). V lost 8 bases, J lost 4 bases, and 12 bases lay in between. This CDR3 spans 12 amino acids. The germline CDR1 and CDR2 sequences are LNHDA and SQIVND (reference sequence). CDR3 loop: CASGGGFYEQYF. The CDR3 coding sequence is TGTGCCAGTGGTGGGGGCTTTTACGAGCAGTACTTC.